This TCR beta chain was recorded in a study of Graves' ophthalmopathy and Graves' hyperthyroidism. There are many counts of this clonotype. What it binds is not known. General study findings and limits: Blood shared most expanded thyroid clonotypes above 0.001 frequency.

Moderate-to-severe activity, CAS ≥3, NOSPECS ≥4 and a duration under 3 months were seen in donors with ophthalmopathy. Researchers took RNA transcripts and amplified TCR beta CDR3 regions from them. HTBI primers were used in a first-round RT-PCR, which preceded a second-round multiplex PCR. TCRdb re-called the multiplex PCR reads through MiXCR, storing one row per CDR3 protein. The sample gives some 160,000 distinct CDR3 sequences, 30% to 45% of which show up once; roughly 8.9% is in the top ten. J gave up 11 bases and V 2 bases, and 8 bases lay outside the gene matches. The length of the CDR3 is 13 residues. Germline V gene lookup returns CDR1 MNHEY and CDR2 SVGAGI.

The sequence derives from a man aged 25 to 40 with Graves' ophthalmopathy. The chain carries TRBV6-5 and TRBJ2-7, with 8 bases aligning to TRBD1. Sequences were obtained from peripheral blood. CDR3 bases: TGTGCCAGCAGTTACAGGACAGGGAAGGTCAAGTACTTC. It translates to CASSYRTGKVKYF.